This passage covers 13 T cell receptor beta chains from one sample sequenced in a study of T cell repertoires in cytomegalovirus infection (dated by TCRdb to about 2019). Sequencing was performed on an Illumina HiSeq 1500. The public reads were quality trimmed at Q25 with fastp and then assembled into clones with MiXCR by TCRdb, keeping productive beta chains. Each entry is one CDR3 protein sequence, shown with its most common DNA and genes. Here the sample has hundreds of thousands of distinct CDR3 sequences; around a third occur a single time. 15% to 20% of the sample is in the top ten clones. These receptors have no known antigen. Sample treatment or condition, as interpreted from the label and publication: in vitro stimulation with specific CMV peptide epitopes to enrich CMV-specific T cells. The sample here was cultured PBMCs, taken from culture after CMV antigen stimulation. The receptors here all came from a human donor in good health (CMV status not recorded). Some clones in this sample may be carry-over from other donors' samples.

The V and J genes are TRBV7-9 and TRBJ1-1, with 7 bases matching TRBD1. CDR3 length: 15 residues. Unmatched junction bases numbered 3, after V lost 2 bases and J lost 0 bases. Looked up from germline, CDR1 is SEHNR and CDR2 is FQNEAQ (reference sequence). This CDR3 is CASSLNRGMNTEAFF. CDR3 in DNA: TGTGCCAGCAGCTTAAACAGGGGAATGAACACTGAAGCTTTCTTT.

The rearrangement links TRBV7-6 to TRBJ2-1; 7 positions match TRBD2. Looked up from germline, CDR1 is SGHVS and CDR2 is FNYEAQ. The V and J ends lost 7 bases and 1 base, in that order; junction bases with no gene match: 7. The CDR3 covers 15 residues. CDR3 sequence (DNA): TGTGCCAGCACCCTAGCGGCCCCTTCCTACAATGAGCAGTTCTTC. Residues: CASTLAAPSYNEQFF. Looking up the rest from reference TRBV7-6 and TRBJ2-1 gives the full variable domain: GAGVSQSPRYKVTKRGQDVALRCDPISGHVSLYWYRQALGQGPEFLTYFNYEAQQDKSGLPNDRFSAERPEGSISTLTIQRTEQRDSAMYRCASTLAAPSYNEQFFGPGTRLTVL.

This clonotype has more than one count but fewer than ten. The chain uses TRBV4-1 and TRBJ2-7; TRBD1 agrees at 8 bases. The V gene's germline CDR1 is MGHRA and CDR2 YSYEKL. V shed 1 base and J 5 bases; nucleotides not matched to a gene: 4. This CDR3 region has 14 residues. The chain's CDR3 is CASSQGQGLDEQYF. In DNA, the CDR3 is TGCGCCAGCAGCCAAGGACAGGGGCTGGACGAGCAGTACTTC.

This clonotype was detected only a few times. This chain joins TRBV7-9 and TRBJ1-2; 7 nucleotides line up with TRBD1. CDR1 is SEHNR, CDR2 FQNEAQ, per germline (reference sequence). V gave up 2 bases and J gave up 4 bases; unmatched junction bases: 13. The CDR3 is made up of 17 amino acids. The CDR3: CASSLSAQGGRSYGYTF. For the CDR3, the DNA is TGTGCCAGCAGCTTATCGGCCCAGGGGGGGCGCAGCTATGGCTACACCTTC.

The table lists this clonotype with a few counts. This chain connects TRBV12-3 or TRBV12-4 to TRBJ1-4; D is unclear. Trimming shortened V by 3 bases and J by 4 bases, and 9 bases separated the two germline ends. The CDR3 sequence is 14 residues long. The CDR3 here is CASSFGEVNEKLFF. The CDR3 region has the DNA TGTGCCAGCAGTTTTGGGGAGGTTAATGAAAAACTGTTTTTT.

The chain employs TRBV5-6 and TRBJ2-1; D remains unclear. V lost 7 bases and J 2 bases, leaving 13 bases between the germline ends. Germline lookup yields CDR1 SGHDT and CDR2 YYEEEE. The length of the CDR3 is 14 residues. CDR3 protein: CASYGSPTYNEQFF. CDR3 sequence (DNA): TGTGCCAGCTATGGATCGCCCACCTACAATGAGCAGTTCTTC.

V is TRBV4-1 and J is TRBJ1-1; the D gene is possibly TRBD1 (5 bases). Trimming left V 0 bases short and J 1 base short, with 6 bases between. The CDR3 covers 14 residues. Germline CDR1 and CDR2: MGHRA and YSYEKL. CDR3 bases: TGCGCCAGCAGCCAAGAGGGGGGGAACACTGAAGCTTTCTTT. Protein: CASSQEGGNTEAFF.

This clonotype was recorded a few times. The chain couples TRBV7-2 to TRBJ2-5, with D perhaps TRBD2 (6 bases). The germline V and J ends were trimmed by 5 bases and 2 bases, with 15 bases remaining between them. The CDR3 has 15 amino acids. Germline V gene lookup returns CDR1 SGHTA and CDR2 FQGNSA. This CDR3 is CASSARLGVQETQYF. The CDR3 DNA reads TGTGCCAGCAGCGCCCGACTAGGGGTTCAAGAGACCCAGTACTTC.

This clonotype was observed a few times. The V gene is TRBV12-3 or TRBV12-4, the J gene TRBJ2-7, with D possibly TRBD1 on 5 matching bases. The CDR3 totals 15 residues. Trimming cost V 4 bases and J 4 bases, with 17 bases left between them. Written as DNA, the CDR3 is TGTGCCAGCAGTTCCACCCCCAGGGCCCCGTACGAGCAGTACTTC. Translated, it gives CASSSTPRAPYEQYF.

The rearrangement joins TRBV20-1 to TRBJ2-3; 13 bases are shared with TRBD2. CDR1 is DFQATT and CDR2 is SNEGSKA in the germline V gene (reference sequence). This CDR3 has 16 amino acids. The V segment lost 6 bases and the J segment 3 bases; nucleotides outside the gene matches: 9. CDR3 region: CSARTSGRAGTDTQYF. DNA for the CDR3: TGCAGTGCCCGCACTAGCGGGAGGGCCGGGACAGATACGCAGTATTTT.

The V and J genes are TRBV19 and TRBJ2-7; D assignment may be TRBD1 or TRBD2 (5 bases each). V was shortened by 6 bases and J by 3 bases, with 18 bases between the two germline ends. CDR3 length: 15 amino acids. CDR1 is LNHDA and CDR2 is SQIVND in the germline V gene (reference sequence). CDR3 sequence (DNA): TGTGCCAGTAGGAACTCCGGGACGGCCCGCTACGAGCAGTACTTC. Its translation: CASRNSGTARYEQYF. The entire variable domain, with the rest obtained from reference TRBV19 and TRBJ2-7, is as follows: DGGITQSPKYLFRKEGQNVTLSCEQNLNHDAMYWYRQDPGQGLRLIYYSQIVNDFQKGDIAEGYSVSREKKESFPLTVTSAQKNPTAFYLCASRNSGTARYEQYFGPGTRLTVT.

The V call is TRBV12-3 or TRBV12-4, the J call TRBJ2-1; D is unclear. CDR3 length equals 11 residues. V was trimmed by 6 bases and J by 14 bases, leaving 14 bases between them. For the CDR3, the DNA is TGTGCCAGCAGCACCCCACGGAAGAAGTTCTTC. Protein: CASSTPRKKFF.

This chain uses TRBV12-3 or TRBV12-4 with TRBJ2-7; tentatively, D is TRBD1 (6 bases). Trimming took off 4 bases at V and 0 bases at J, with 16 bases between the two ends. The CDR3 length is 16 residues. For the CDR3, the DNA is TGTGCCAGCAGTTGGTTTTCCGGGACACCCTCCTACGAGCAGTACTTC. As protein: CASSWFSGTPSYEQYF.